Shown below are 23 T cell receptor beta chains from a single sample sequenced in a study of siplizumab effects on memory and regulatory T cells. The data were produced by immunoSEQ multiplex PCR, yet TCRdb's version contains in-frame clones alone and is incomplete. Among some 20,000 clones listed, roughly 49% were seen once. Cells that made up the mixed lymphocyte reaction were cocultured at 37°C for 5 to 6 days. These receptors' targets are unknown. Sequencing was performed on CFSE-low (dividing) CD4+ T cells sorted from an allogeneic mixed lymphocyte reaction. Receptor source: a human donor in good health; the cells came from an allogeneic mixed lymphocyte reaction.

This clone was counted a few times. This CDR3 is CASSLTGSYGGYTF. The CDR3 bases are TGTGCCAGCAGCTTGACAGGGTCATATGGTGGCTACACCTTC. The genes are TRBV11-1 and TRBJ1-2; 7 positions agree with TRBD1. This CDR3 is 14 amino acids long. Germline V gives CDR1 SGHAT, CDR2 FQDESV (reference sequence). The V segment lost 3 bases and the J segment 7 bases; nucleotides outside the gene matches: 8.

The chain couples TRBV6-6 to TRBJ2-7; the D gene could be TRBD1 or TRBD2 (5 bases each). This CDR3 region has 12 residues. In germline, CDR1 is MNHNY, CDR2 SVGAGI (reference sequence). The V end was cut by 9 bases, the J end by 2 bases, with 11 bases between. The CDR3 sequence: CASTGSAYEQYF. CDR3 DNA: TGTGCCAGTACAGGTAGCGCCTACGAGCAGTACTTC.

A few counts support this clone. The V and J genes are TRBV20-1 and TRBJ2-7; perhaps TRBD2 as D (5 bases). Germline V gene lookup returns CDR1 DFQATT and CDR2 SNEGSKA (reference sequence). This CDR3 is built from 11 residues. Trimming took off 7 bases at V and 1 base at J, with 8 bases between the two ends. CDR3: CSGGRSYEQYF. The CDR3, as DNA: TGCAGTGGCGGGCGATCCTACGAGCAGTACTTC.

This clone was observed a few times. The CDR3 DNA reads TGTGCCAGCAGCTTATCCAGGGTAGAGACCCAGTACTTC. It codes for CASSLSRVETQYF. The chain links TRBV7-3 to TRBJ2-5; D may be TRBD1 (5 bases). Germline CDR1 and CDR2: SGHTA and FQGTGA. This CDR3 has 13 residues. The V and J ends lost 2 bases and 4 bases respectively, with 8 bases between them.

By its share, this clone is medium-sized. This rearrangement joins TRBV5-4 to TRBJ1-1, with D uncertain. This CDR3 is 12 amino acids long. Germline-derived CDR1 and CDR2 are SGHNT and YYREEE (reference sequence). The germline V and J ends were trimmed by 9 bases and 2 bases, with 11 bases remaining between them. CDR3 region: CATNPRNTEAFF. The CDR3 DNA reads TGTGCCACCAACCCCCGTAACACTGAAGCTTTCTTT.

The chain employs TRBV6-1 and TRBJ2-2; the match to TRBD1 covers 7 bases. This CDR3 comprises 15 residues. The V and J ends lost 6 bases and 4 bases, in that order; junction bases with no gene match: 8. Germline V gives CDR1 MNHNS, CDR2 SASEGT. CDR3 loop: CASRGRQGGTGELFF. In nucleotides, the CDR3 is TGTGCCAGCAGAGGAAGACAGGGCGGCACCGGGGAGCTGTTTTTT.

There are a few counts of this clone. The chain has TRBV4-1 and TRBJ2-5, with TRBD2 matching over 7 bases. CDR1 and CDR2 from the germline V gene are MGHRA and YSYEKL. V was pared by 4 bases and J by 3 bases, with 14 bases of the junction left unmatched. This CDR3 is built from 17 residues. This CDR3 reads CASSPHRSAGVKETQYF. Written as DNA, the CDR3 is TGCGCCAGCAGCCCTCACCGCTCGGCGGGGGTTAAAGAGACCCAGTACTTC.

This chain connects TRBV7-7 to TRBJ2-2, with a tentative D call TRBD2 (6 bases). Between the trimmed V and J ends, which lost 2 bases and 7 bases, there was a span of 8 bases. Per germline, CDR1 SSHAT and CDR2 FNYEAQ (reference sequence). This CDR3 spans 13 amino acids. The CDR3 protein is CASSLQEGGELFF. Here the CDR3 DNA reads TGTGCCAGCAGCTTACAGGAGGGCGGGGAGCTGTTTTTT. Variable domain in full (rest from reference TRBV7-7 and TRBJ2-2): GAGVSQSPRYKVTKRGQDVTLRCDPISSHATLYWYQQALGQGPEFLTYFNYEAQPDKSGLPSDRFSAERPEGSISTLTIQRTEQRDSAMYRCASSLQEGGELFFGEGSRLTVL.

This clone was recorded once. J is TRBJ1-1 and V is TRBV6-5; 7 bases are a match to TRBD1. Germline V gives CDR1 MNHEY, CDR2 SVGAGI. The V and J ends lost 6 bases and 7 bases, in that order; junction bases with no gene match: 5. CDR3 length: 12 amino acids. The CDR3 loop is CASRPGTVEAFF. The CDR3 region has the DNA TGTGCCAGCAGGCCAGGGACAGTTGAAGCTTTCTTT.

This clone counts as medium-sized. This chain uses TRBV19 with TRBJ1-5; no definite D call. Germline CDR1 LNHDA, CDR2 SQIVND (reference sequence). V was clipped by 5 bases and J by 8 bases, with 13 bases between them. This CDR3 is 13 amino acids long. The CDR3 DNA follows: TGTGCCAGTAGTGAGATATATTGGGAGCCCCAGCATTTT. Its protein is CASSEIYWEPQHF.

The V and J genes are TRBV10-3 and TRBJ1-2, with no clear D. Germline V gene lookup returns CDR1 ENHRY and CDR2 SYGVKD. The CDR3 loop spans 15 amino acids. Trimming removed 8 bases from V and 4 bases from J, with 20 bases in between. CDR3 region: CAIFNVHTEIYGYTF. The CDR3 region has the DNA TGTGCCATCTTCAACGTCCACACGGAGATCTATGGCTACACCTTC.

V gene TRBV6-5 combines with J gene TRBJ1-2; D remains unclear. CDR3 length equals 15 residues. Looked up from germline, CDR1 is MNHEY and CDR2 is SVGAGI. Between the trimmed V and J ends, which lost 1 base and 0 bases, there was a span of 9 bases. DNA of the CDR3: TGTGCCAGCAGTTACTTGGGGTTAGCTAACTATGGCTACACCTTC. Its translation is CASSYLGLANYGYTF.

This clone was counted between two and nine times. The chain is built from TRBV6-6 and TRBJ2-5; possibly TRBD2 for D (5 bases). V was cut by 4 bases and J by 5 bases, with 8 bases left in between. The germline V gene encodes CDR1 MNHNY and CDR2 SVGAGI (reference sequence). The CDR3 totals 12 residues. The CDR3 spells CASSFGVETQYF. In DNA, the CDR3 is TGTGCCAGCAGTTTCGGGGTCGAGACCCAGTACTTC.

This clone is medium-sized (0.01 to 0.1%) in the sample. The V gene is TRBV10-3, the J gene TRBJ2-7; D not resolved. V lost 2 bases and J 4 bases, leaving 9 bases between the germline ends. CDR3 size: 13 residues. CDR1 and CDR2 from the germline V gene are ENHRY and SYGVKD. The CDR3 loop is CAISEETVYEQYF. The CDR3 DNA reads TGTGCCATCAGTGAGGAGACGGTATACGAGCAGTACTTC.

This clone appeared a few times. V gene TRBV4-3 combines with J gene TRBJ2-7; 9 nucleotides align to TRBD1. With 1 base clipped from V and 0 bases from J, the junction kept 7 bases outside the gene matches. The germline CDR1 and CDR2 sequences are LGHNA and YSLEER. There are 17 residues in the CDR3. This CDR3 reads CASSQGGGTGTSYEQYF. CDR3 DNA: TGCGCCAGCAGCCAAGGGGGCGGGACAGGGACCTCCTACGAGCAGTACTTC.

V usage is TRBV18 and J usage is TRBJ1-1; 8 bases fit TRBD1. Germline-derived CDR1 and CDR2 are KGHSH and LQKENI. V lost 3 bases and J lost 4; bases outside the gene matches: 7. The CDR3 spans 15 residues. The CDR3 loop is CASSPGQGPGTEAFF. The CDR3, as DNA: TGTGCCAGCTCACCCGGACAGGGACCGGGCACTGAAGCTTTCTTT.

The V call is TRBV6-5, the J call TRBJ1-4, with D maybe TRBD1 (6 bases). CDR1 and CDR2 from the germline V gene are MNHEY and SVGAGI. The CDR3 covers 14 residues. V lost 3 bases to trimming and J lost 8 bases, with 13 bases between them. The CDR3 sequence: CASSYKGGGEKLFF. CDR3 DNA: TGTGCCAGCAGTTATAAAGGGGGTGGCGAAAAACTGTTTTTT.

This clone appeared a few times. The chain couples TRBV29-1 to TRBJ1-2; D ambiguous. Germline CDR1 reads SQVTM; CDR2 reads ANQGSEA. Trimming took 6 bases from V and 4 from J, leaving 6 bases between them. The CDR3 spans 10 residues. The CDR3 DNA follows: TGCAGCGTGGGCAGCTATGGCTACACCTTC. This codes for CSVGSYGYTF.

The CDR3 DNA is TGTGCCAGCTCACCACAGGAGGGGGGTCGAGGCTACACCTTC. Amino acid sequence: CASSPQEGGRGYTF. The chain is built from TRBV18 and TRBJ1-2; tentatively, D is TRBD1 (6 bases). Germline V gives CDR1 KGHSH, CDR2 LQKENI. The CDR3 is 14 residues long. The ends were cut back, 1 base at V and 8 bases at J, with 14 bases in the middle.

This chain links TRBV7-3 with TRBJ1-6; 11 positions match TRBD1. Germline V gene sequence: CDR1 SGHTA, CDR2 FQGTGA. V was clipped by 5 bases and J by 5 bases; unmatched bases: 5. The CDR3 spans 16 residues. The CDR3 loop is CASSRTGGFNNSPLHF. The DNA of the CDR3 is TGTGCCAGCAGCCGGACAGGGGGCTTTAATAATTCACCCCTCCACTTT.

This chain links TRBV6-6 with TRBJ2-5, with D maybe TRBD2 (7 bases). CDR1 is MNHNY, CDR2 SVGAGI, per germline (reference sequence). Trimming removed 2 bases at V and 5 bases at J, with 12 bases between. The CDR3 contains 14 residues. CDR3 region: CASSYGGAFETQYF. CDR3 DNA: TGTGCCAGCAGTTACGGGGGGGCCTTTGAGACCCAGTACTTC.

This rearrangement joins TRBV5-4 to TRBJ2-3; TRBD2 aligns across 10 bases. Germline V CDR1 and CDR2: SGHNT, YYREEE (reference sequence). The ends lost 0 bases at V and 4 bases at J; junction bases unmatched: 2. CDR3 length equals 15 residues. The CDR3 nucleotides read TGTGCCAGCAGCTTGGAGGGACTAGCGTCAGATACGCAGTATTTT. Translating it yields CASSLEGLASDTQYF.

A single count supports this clone. The gene calls are TRBV7-3 and TRBJ2-1, with TRBD2 as a possible D gene (6 bases). V was cut by 3 bases and J by 9 bases, with 15 bases left in between. The CDR3 has 14 residues. Germline V gene sequence: CDR1 SGHTA, CDR2 FQGTGA. DNA of the CDR3: TGTGCCAGCAGCTTGGGTAGTGTGGGGGGTGAGCAGTTCTTC. It encodes CASSLGSVGGEQFF. Supplemented by reference TRBV7-3 and TRBJ2-1, the full variable domain reads GAGVSQTPSNKVTEKGKYVELRCDPISGHTALYWYRQSLGQGPEFLIYFQGTGAADDSGLPNDRFFAVRPEGSVSTLKIQRTERGDSAVYLCASSLGSVGGEQFFGPGTRLTVL.